This T cell receptor (beta chain) was captured in a study of Ad26.COV2.S vaccination and SARS-CoV-2 variants. Study at large: The donor belonged to the COV1001 Ad26.COV2.S trial arm.

CDR3 length: 15 amino acids. CDR1 is LGHNA and CDR2 is YSLEER in the germline V gene. V lost 1 base and J lost 4; bases outside the gene matches: 6. The repertoire was sequenced with immunoSEQ multiplex PCR; TCRdb's copy has only in-frame clones and lacks some. Among about half a million clones listed, 70% to 90% were seen once. Described treatment: around 19 received Ad26.COV2.S at low or high dose, single or two shots; 5 received placebo; per-sample allocation not given. The study sampled participants on day 63 after the first vaccine or placebo injection. An Ad26 vector carrying the Wuhan-strain SARS-CoV-2 spike served as the vaccine. General study results and limits: Responses of T cells in total may have been underestimated by the TCR breadth and depth analyses.

On this clone itself: As yet, its antigen is unknown.

This chain connects TRBV4-3 to TRBJ2-5, with 7 bases aligning to TRBD1. The specimen comprised peripheral blood, sampled in a trial of Ad26.COV2.S vaccine versus placebo. This clonotype was sampled from a person between 18 and 65 years old who received the Ad26.COV2.S COVID-19 vaccine or a placebo. The CDR3 DNA reads as TGCGCCAGCAGCCAAGTACCGGGACAGATAGAGACCCAGTACTTC. This sequence encodes CASSQVPGQIETQYF.